Each of the 10 T cell receptor beta chains below was sequenced from the same sample in a study of cytomegalovirus exposure and HLA in healthy donors. PCR employed 60 Vbeta and 13 Jbeta primers. Sequencing was performed with immunoSEQ multiplex PCR; in TCRdb, only in-frame clones are kept and a portion is missing. The data contain 150,000 to 200,000 clones, about 80% of them singletons. The sequencing sample was made of PBMCs. The receptors shown here come from a young woman in good health and CMV-seropositive.

This clone occurred once. The chain employs TRBV7-2 and TRBJ2-1; 11 bases fit TRBD2. The CDR3 is made up of 15 amino acids. V was pared by 4 bases and J by 8 bases, with 7 bases of the junction left unmatched. CDR1 is SGHTA, CDR2 FQGNSA, per germline. CDR3 bases: TGTGCCAGCAGCTCCAGACTAGCGGGGTCCTATGAGCAGTTCTTC. It is translated as CASSSRLAGSYEQFF. Full variable domain (remainder filled in from reference TRBV7-2 and TRBJ2-1): GAGVSQSPSNKVTEKGKDVELRCDPISGHTALYWYRQSLGQGLEFLIYFQGNSAPDKSGLPSDRFSAERTGGSVSTLTIQRTQQEDSAVYLCASSSRLAGSYEQFFGPGTRLTVL.

CDR3 region: CASSQDFLGLAAGNEQFF. CDR3 in DNA: TGCGCCAGCAGCCAAGATTTTTTAGGACTAGCGGCGGGAAATGAGCAGTTCTTC. The chain links TRBV4-3 to TRBJ2-1; 10 bases fit TRBD2. This CDR3 is built from 18 residues. Germline loops: CDR1 LGHNA, CDR2 YSLEER. Unmatched junction bases numbered 12, after V lost 0 bases and J lost 7 bases.

The chain recombines TRBV5-1 with TRBJ1-1, with a weak D call TRBD1 (6 bases). This CDR3 contains 15 residues. Germline lookup yields CDR1 SGHRS and CDR2 YFSETQ. V was clipped by 6 bases and J by 1 base, with 16 bases between them. CDR3 DNA sequence: TGCGCCAGCACCGAACTGGGGGCCCCGAACACTGAAGCTTTCTTT. Protein: CASTELGAPNTEAFF.

The chain uses TRBV28 and TRBJ1-6; D is perhaps TRBD1 (5 bases). Trimming shortened V by 4 bases and J by 7 bases, and 11 bases separated the two germline ends. The length of the CDR3 is 14 residues. Germline CDR1 is MDHEN and CDR2 is SYDVKM. The CDR3 region has the DNA TGTGCCAGCAGTTCGACAGTGGAAAATTCACCCCTCCACTTT. The encoded protein is CASSSTVENSPLHF.

The table lists this clone with a few counts. V and J are TRBV5-1 and TRBJ2-1, with TRBD2 matching over 16 bases. Germline assignment: CDR1 SGHRS and CDR2 YFSETQ. The CDR3 contains 16 residues. With 1 base clipped from V and 10 bases from J, the junction kept 5 bases outside the gene matches. DNA for the CDR3: TGCGCCAGCAGCTTGATGCCGGGACTAGCGGGGGGGGAGCAGTTCTTC. Translated, it gives CASSLMPGLAGGEQFF.

The chain carries TRBV7-9 and TRBJ2-7, with D perhaps TRBD1 (6 bases). The CDR3 is 15 residues long. Germline V CDR1 and CDR2: SEHNR, FQNEAQ (reference sequence). Trimming took off 1 base at V and 1 base at J, with 11 bases between the two ends. The CDR3 region has the DNA TGTGCCAGCAGCTTAGTGAACAGGGAGTCCTACGAGCAGTACTTC. It yields the protein CASSLVNRESYEQYF.

The CDR3 DNA is TGCGCCAGCAGCAACGGGAACGAAAAACTGTTTTTT. This gives the protein CASSNGNEKLFF. This rearrangement joins TRBV5-1 to TRBJ1-4; D is ambiguous. This CDR3 has 12 amino acids. The germline V and J ends were trimmed by 4 bases and 8 bases, with 9 bases remaining between them. Germline V gene data show CDR1 as SGHRS and CDR2 as YFSETQ.

This clone came up once. The V and J genes are TRBV4-2 and TRBJ1-4, with TRBD1 matching 7 bases. Germline V gene sequence: CDR1 LGHNA, CDR2 YNFKEQ. CDR3 length: 17 amino acids. V trimming: 2 bases; J trimming: 5 bases; junction bases outside the gene matches: 11. DNA for the CDR3: TGTGCCAGCAGCCAAAGACAGGGCCAGACCCTAAATGAAAAACTGTTTTTT. This gives the protein CASSQRQGQTLNEKLFF.

This clone was found once. The chain joins TRBV7-9 to TRBJ2-7; 12 positions agree with TRBD1. The V segment lost 5 bases and the J segment 9 bases; nucleotides outside the gene matches: 8. The CDR3 has 14 amino acids. Germline V gives CDR1 SEHNR, CDR2 FQNEAQ (reference sequence). The CDR3 nucleotides read TGTGCCAGCAGCCCTGCCGGGACAGGGGGCTGGCAGTACTTC. Its translation is CASSPAGTGGWQYF.

The chain uses TRBV6-1 and TRBJ1-1; D call uncertain. CDR1 and CDR2 (germline): MNHNS, SASEGT. The CDR3 spans 12 residues. V gave up 10 bases and J gave up 1 base, with 10 bases separating them. CDR3 nucleotides: TGTGCCATCCGCGGAAGGAACACTGAAGCTTTCTTT. Its protein product is CAIRGRNTEAFF.